This TCR beta chain comes out of a study of OX40 agonist ivuxolimab in advanced cancers. Study outcomes and limitations: Not determined was the antigen specificity of the expanded peripheral T cells.

The CDR3 covers 15 residues. Germline trimming cut 5 bases from V and 4 bases from J; bases unmatched to any gene: 9. Germline V gene sequence: CDR1 MNHEY, CDR2 SMNVEV (reference sequence). Of note for this clone: Antigen: not known.

Clones were sequenced by immunoSEQ multiplex PCR, and TCRdb holds only the in-frame ones, with some missing. The table records about 62,000 clones, nearly 95% of them present only once. J is TRBJ2-7 and V is TRBV27; 9 nucleotides match TRBD2. Sequences were derived from CD4+ or CD8+ T cells sorted from blood, sampled in a trial of the OX40 agonist ivuxolimab. This TCR derives from an adult with an advanced solid tumor such as melanoma, head and neck, liver or kidney cancer. The CDR3 nucleotides read TGTGCCAGCAGTAACCTAGCGGGAAGTCTTTACGAGCAGTACTTC. Translating it yields CASSNLAGSLYEQYF.